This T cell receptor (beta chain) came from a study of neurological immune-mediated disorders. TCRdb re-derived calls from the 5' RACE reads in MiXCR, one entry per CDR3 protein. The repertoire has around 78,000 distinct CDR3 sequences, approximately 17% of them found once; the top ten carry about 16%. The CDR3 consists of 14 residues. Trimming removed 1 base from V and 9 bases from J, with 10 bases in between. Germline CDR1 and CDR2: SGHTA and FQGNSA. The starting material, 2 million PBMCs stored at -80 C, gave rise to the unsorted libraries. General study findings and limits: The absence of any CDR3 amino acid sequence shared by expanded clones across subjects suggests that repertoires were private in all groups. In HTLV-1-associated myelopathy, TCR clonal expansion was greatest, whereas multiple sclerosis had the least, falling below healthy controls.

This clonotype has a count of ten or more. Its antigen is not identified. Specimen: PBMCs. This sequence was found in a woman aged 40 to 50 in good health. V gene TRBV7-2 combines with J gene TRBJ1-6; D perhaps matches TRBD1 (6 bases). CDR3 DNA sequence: TGTGCCAGCAGCTTAGGGCAGGGGACTTCACCCCTCCACTTT. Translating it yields CASSLGQGTSPLHF.